The present T cell receptor (beta chain) was sequenced within a study of blood T cells in healthy people across ages. Regarding the study as a whole: Those diversity estimates obtained from one million T cells were thought to be underestimates.

Details on this clonotype: Its specificity is not known.

Then a second PCR, running about 6 to 12 cycles, was carried out with a sample-barcoded 5' primer and a J-beta primer mix. Template switching added a 12-random-nucleotide identifier to every cDNA molecule. TCRdb ran MiXCR on the 5' RACE reads and lists one entry per CDR3 protein. Among 1 million or so distinct CDR3 sequences listed, almost 25% were seen once. This same sample was also part of a study on T cells of mothers and their children. As reported in that work: In each mother, TCR beta CDR3 reads exceeded 8 million; in each child, they numbered several million. Among related mother-child pairs, overlap was slightly higher than in unrelated pairs, though not significantly.

The TCR comes from a girl aged 2 to 10 in good health. The specimen was blood.

The CDR3: CASSIDGGRDTQYF. In DNA form, the CDR3 reads TGTGCCAGCAGCATAGACGGGGGTAGAGATACGCAGTATTTT. V gene TRBV7-9 combines with J gene TRBJ2-3, with D possibly matching TRBD2 (6 bases). CDR1 SEHNR and CDR2 FQNEAQ come from the germline V gene (reference sequence). The CDR3 extends over 14 amino acids. Trimming stripped 5 bases from V and 5 bases from J, with 14 bases between.